This entry describes one T cell receptor (beta chain). Its antigen is currently not known. Base quality data are lacking; no much larger clone is found one base away. This specimen belongs to a study of blood T cell repertoires in COVID-19 (dated by TCRdb to about 2020). Describing the broader study: Collaborator samples came from the United States, Italy and Spain and covered acute and convalescent phases of COVID-19. The sample metadata nearly always contained a de-identified subject ID, COVID-19 status, age in years and sex. The prospective study material was composed of cDNA or gDNA derived from T cells, B-cell-depleted T cells, or PBMCs. The repertoires were released in a freely available public database meant as a resource for research on the immune response to SARS-CoV-2. The samples were drawn from two sources: the first 160 participants of the ongoing ImmuneRACE study, and 1,000 to 1,500 subjects contributed by 6 global collaborators. Where HLA class I and class II types were available, the types were taken from metadata supplied by the sample provider, not from assay-based typing. The dataset comprised deeply sampled blood TCRbeta repertoires from subjects exposed to, actively infected with, or recovered from COVID-19. The research as a whole found: Clinical and demographic metadata were provided uncurated, with the amount varying by source and participant.

The trim is 0 bases for V and 1 base for J, with a gap of 13 bases between the germline ends. CDR1 is given as SGDLS and CDR2 as YYNGEE, both from the germline V gene. The CDR3 runs 16 residues from the cysteine to the phenylalanine. Only the CDR3 portion is preserved as DNA: 48 bases, with reading frame beginning at the first base. Each collaborating institution followed its own protocols to collect whole blood in K2EDTA tubes. For TCRbeta analysis, collaborator samples were shipped as frozen whole blood, as isolated PBMCs, or as DNA extracted from either sample type. The immunoSEQ Assay, a bias-controlled multiplex PCR, was used to amplify TCRbeta CDR3 regions from genomic DNA. The study's processing was this. The number of nucleated cells in each sample was estimated from the amplification of reference gene primers within the assay. To quantify the absolute abundance of each unique TCRbeta CDR3 rearrangement, sequence reads were collapsed and filtered. For each sample, productive Simpson clonality was calculated as the square root of Simpson's diversity index across productive rearrangements. Sourced from immuneACCESS, this table was stored by TCRdb with only in-frame sequences that have V and J called. A share of the clones is absent; for the studies checked, an unresolved V gene accounts for under half, and the remainder has no known explanation. That table gives V, J and clone size, and the DNA gave D and trimming. The sample data list about 160,000 clones, and around 85% of these were observed just once. Roughly 4% of the sample lies in the top ten.

The source of this sequence is a woman in her 70s with acute or convalescent COVID-19. The V gene is TRBV9 and the J gene is TRBJ2-5; tentative D gene TRBD1, with 6 bases matching. What was sequenced was peripheral blood. The CDR3 is CASSVGTVAVQETQYF. The nucleotide sequence reads TGTGCCAGCAGCGTAGGGACAGTCGCGGTCCAAGAGACCCAGTACTTC. The full variable domain, completed from the reference TRBV9 and TRBJ2-5 proteins outside the CDR3, reads DSGVTQTPKHLITATGQRVTLRCSPRSGDLSVYWYQQSLDQGLQFLIQYYNGEERAKGNILERFSAQQFPDLHSELNLSSLELGDSALYFCASSVGTVAVQETQYFGPGTRLLVL.